The rows below give T cell receptor beta chains drawn from one sample of a study of cytomegalovirus exposure and HLA in healthy donors. The protocol was immunoSEQ multiplex PCR, while the TCRdb copy is restricted to in-frame clones and leaves out a portion. The data contain some 100,000 clones, roughly three quarters of them singletons. Sequences were obtained from PBMCs. These TCRs come from a woman in her forties or fifties in good health and CMV-seropositive. Each CDR3 is given with its conserved first and last residue. D genes are given only for firm matches. Where a row states a size, it is once, few, many or the class of an expanded clone; other rows omit it.

TRBD1 | TRBJ2-2 | - | TRBV4-1 | TGCGCCAGCTGGGGGACAGGGGCAGGGACCGGGGAGCTGTTTTTT | CASWGTGAGTGELFF
- | TRBJ1-1 | - | TRBV30 | TGTGCCTGGAGTCGGGACATACGTTCGAACACTGAAGCTTTCTTT | CAWSRDIRSNTEAFF
- | TRBJ1-2 | - | TRBV10-3 | TGTGCCATCTCCGCGGGGGTAGGGGACTATGGCTACACCTTC | CAISAGVGDYGYTF
- | TRBJ1-2 | - | TRBV9 | TGTGCCAGCAGCGCGTGGGGAGGGAGCAGCTTCCCCTATGGCTACACCTTC | CASSAWGGSSFPYGYTF
- | TRBJ2-3 | - | TRBV7-3 | TGTGCCAGCAGCTTTCCTACGACGGGGGGCGCAGATACGCAGTATTTT | CASSFPTTGGADTQYF
- | TRBJ1-1 | - | TRBV5-1 | TGCGCCAGCAGCTTGGGTGGAGACACTGAAGCTTTCTTT | CASSLGGDTEAFF
TRBD2 | TRBJ2-5 | - | TRBV7-2 | TGTGCCAGCAGCTCGACCTGGACTAGCATGTACCAAGAGACCCAGTACTTC | CASSSTWTSMYQETQYF
- | TRBJ1-1 | few | TRBV14 | TGTGCCAGCAGCCAGGGCAGGGCGAACACTGAAGCTTTCTTT | CASSQGRANTEAFF
- | TRBJ2-3 | - | TRBV5-4 | TGTGCCAGCAGCTTATGGCGGAGGTCAGATACGCAGTATTTT | CASSLWRRSDTQYF
- | TRBJ1-1 | - | TRBV2 | TGTGCCAGCAGTGAAGGGCGGGGGTTGAACACTGAAGCTTTCTTT | CASSEGRGLNTEAFF
TRBD1 | TRBJ2-5 | few | TRBV2 | TGTGCCGGTACCGGGACAGGGAATGTAGAGACCCAGTACTTC | CAGTGTGNVETQYF
TRBD1 | TRBJ1-2 | - | TRBV30 | TGTGCCTGGAGGGACAGGGGCCCGAACTATGGCTACACCTTC | CAWRDRGPNYGYTF
- | TRBJ1-6 | - | TRBV11-2 | TGTGCCAGCAGCCTATCACAGGGTAATTCACCCCTCCACTTT | CASSLSQGNSPLHF
- | TRBJ2-7 | - | TRBV6-5 | TGTGCCAGCAGTGAGTCCGGGTCCTACGAGCAGTACTTC | CASSESGSYEQYF
TRBD1 | TRBJ1-2 | - | TRBV27 | TGTGCCAGCAGTCCGATGAACAGGGGGAACTATGGCTACACCTTC | CASSPMNRGNYGYTF
TRBD2 | TRBJ2-7 | - | TRBV6-5 | TGTGCCAGCAGACCTCTAGCGGCGAGCTCCTACGAGCAGTACTTC | CASRPLAASSYEQYF
TRBD1 | TRBJ1-2 | few | TRBV7-9 | TGTGCCAGCAGTTCAGGACAGGGGGAGTACTATGGCTACACCTTC | CASSSGQGEYYGYTF
- | TRBJ2-7 | - | TRBV7-9 | TGTGCCAGCAGCTCCGGGGATTCCCCCTCCTACGAGCAGTACTTC | CASSSGDSPSYEQYF
- | TRBJ1-5 | - | TRBV6-5 | TGTGCCAGCAGGCCCGCGGGCAATCAGCCCCAGCATTTT | CASRPAGNQPQHF
- | TRBJ1-2 | - | TRBV2 | TGTGCCAGCACAGGAATCTATGGCTACACCTTC | CASTGIYGYTF
TRBD2 | TRBJ2-1 | - | TRBV7-3 | TGTGCCAGCAGCTTAGGGGCTAGCGGGAGGGCGGGCAATGAGCAGTTCTTC | CASSLGASGRAGNEQFF
- | TRBJ2-5 | once | TRBV11-2 | TGTGCCAGCAGCTTAGGGGACTTGTACCAAGAGACCCAGTACTTC | CASSLGDLYQETQYF
- | TRBJ2-1 | once | TRBV2 | TGTGCCAGCAGTGAATTTCCTAGCTCCTACAATGAGCAGTTCTTC | CASSEFPSSYNEQFF
TRBD1 | TRBJ2-7 | - | TRBV4-2 | TGTGCCAGCAGCCAAGACGGACAGGGCTACGAGCAGTACTTC | CASSQDGQGYEQYF
TRBD2 | TRBJ2-5 | - | TRBV4-1 | TGCGCCAGCAGCCAGTGGATCGCGGGAGGTAAAGAGACCCAGTACTTC | CASSQWIAGGKETQYF
- | TRBJ1-1 | - | TRBV2 | TGTGCCAGCAGTGAACCCTACGGGACTATGAACACTGAAGCTTTCTTT | CASSEPYGTMNTEAFF